This is a list of T cell receptor beta chains from one sample in a study of blood T cell repertoires in COVID-19. The assay was immunoSEQ multiplex PCR, and TCRdb's table has in-frame clones only and misses some. This repertoire shows a few hundred thousand clones, roughly 84% found once; its top ten account for around 3.2%. The sample was peripheral blood. The receptors come from a woman aged 18-35 years with acute or convalescent COVID-19. The CDR3 runs from the conserved cysteine through the conserved F or W. The order of the fields is V gene, clone size, J gene, D gene, CDR3 protein, CDR3 DNA. D genes are given only for firm matches. Size is omitted from some rows. Given values are once, few, many or a class for expanded clones.

TRBV6-1	.	TRBJ1-2	.	CASSEWGRKKGYTF	TGTGCCAGCAGTGAATGGGGCAGGAAGAAAGGCTACACCTTC
TRBV30	.	TRBJ1-5	.	CAWTLGLNQPQHF	TGTGCCTGGACCCTAGGTCTAAATCAGCCCCAGCATTTT
TRBV6-5	few	TRBJ2-7	TRBD1	CASQGTGGYEQYF	TGTGCCAGCCAAGGGACAGGGGGATACGAGCAGTACTTC
TRBV19	.	TRBJ1-4	.	CASSTPGLINEKLFF	TGTGCCAGTAGTACTCCGGGACTTATCAATGAAAAACTGTTTTTT
TRBV4-3	.	TRBJ1-2	TRBD1	CASSQYGDSFYGYTF	TGCGCCAGCAGCCAATATGGGGACAGTTTTTATGGCTACACCTTC
TRBV9	.	TRBJ2-3	TRBD2	CASSVVGGLAGVADTQYF	TGTGCCAGCAGCGTAGTAGGGGGACTAGCGGGAGTTGCAGATACGCAGTATTTT
TRBV5-1	.	TRBJ1-1	TRBD1	CASSLPGTGRPNTEAFF	TGCGCCAGCAGCTTACCCGGGACAGGGAGACCGAACACTGAAGCTTTCTTT
TRBV7-3	.	TRBJ2-1	.	CASSSQGSEQFF	TGTGCCAGCAGCTCACAGGGAAGTGAGCAGTTCTTC
TRBV7-2	once	TRBJ1-3	.	CASSSLGVGVSGNTIYF	TGTGCCAGCAGCTCACTAGGCGTGGGAGTCTCTGGAAACACCATATATTTT
TRBV5-1	once	TRBJ2-1	TRBD2	CASSAIAGAEFF	TGCGCCAGCAGCGCCATAGCGGGAGCGGAGTTCTTC
TRBV27	few	TRBJ2-7	.	CASSLFASYEQYF	TGTGCCAGCAGTTTATTCGCTAGCTACGAGCAGTACTTC
TRBV7-2	.	TRBJ2-3	TRBD2	CASSSSPLAGGFATDTQYF	TGTGCCAGCAGCTCGTCGCCACTAGCGGGAGGTTTTGCAACAGATACGCAGTATTTT
TRBV27	.	TRBJ2-7	.	CASSLRYPPTWEQYF	TGTGCCAGCAGCCTCCGTTACCCCCCTACCTGGGAGCAGTACTTC
TRBV5-1	.	TRBJ2-7	TRBD1	CASSLVPGQGYEQYF	TGCGCCAGCAGCTTGGTTCCGGGACAGGGCTACGAGCAGTACTTC
TRBV4-2	.	TRBJ2-5	.	CASSRNRGGASTETQYF	TGTGCCAGCAGCCGAAACCGGGGCGGGGCAAGTACAGAGACCCAGTACTTC
TRBV27	.	TRBJ2-2	TRBD1	CASRDDRAAGELFF	TGTGCCAGCAGAGATGACAGGGCCGCCGGGGAGCTGTTTTTT
TRBV7-8	.	TRBJ2-3	TRBD2	CASSAGADTQYF	TGTGCCAGCAGTGCGGGGGCAGATACGCAGTATTTT
TRBV7-9	.	TRBJ2-7	.	CASTPGRGRGTYEQYF	TGTGCCAGCACCCCAGGGAGGGGCAGGGGAACCTACGAGCAGTACTTC
TRBV12-5	.	TRBJ2-7	TRBD1	CASGISGTGGTEQYF	TGTGCTAGTGGTATCTCCGGGACAGGGGGCACGGAGCAGTACTTC
TRBV5-1	.	TRBJ2-2	.	CASSSGVGELFF	TGCGCCAGCAGCTCGGGGGTCGGGGAGCTGTTTTTT
TRBV7-9	.	TRBJ2-1	TRBD2	CASSLGLALGEQFF	TGTGCCAGCAGCTTGGGACTAGCGTTGGGTGAGCAGTTCTTC
TRBV2	.	TRBJ1-2	.	CASSEARTNYGYTF	TGTGCCAGCAGTGAGGCAAGAACTAACTATGGCTACACCTTC
TRBV7-2	.	TRBJ2-1	TRBD2	CASSQQTSGRFNEQFF	TGTGCCAGCAGCCAGCAAACTAGCGGGAGGTTCAATGAGCAGTTCTTC
TRBV6-1	.	TRBJ1-1	.	CASSDLMGPEAFF	TGTGCCAGCAGTGACCTCATGGGCCCTGAAGCTTTCTTT
TRBV7-6	.	TRBJ2-7	.	CASSSSLNYEQYF	TGTGCCAGCAGCTCATCACTGAACTACGAGCAGTACTTC
TRBV7-9	.	TRBJ2-3	TRBD2	CASSSGLAGTSTDTQYF	TGTGCCAGCAGCTCGGGACTAGCGGGGACTTCCACAGATACGCAGTATTTT
TRBV6-5	.	TRBJ1-5	.	CASTERQAYQPQHF	TGTGCCAGCACAGAAAGACAGGCCTATCAGCCCCAGCATTTT
TRBV6-5	.	TRBJ1-5	.	CASSPDRLSNQPQHF	TGTGCCAGCAGCCCCGACAGATTAAGCAATCAGCCCCAGCATTTT
TRBV5-5	once	TRBJ1-2	.	CASSLRNLANYGYTF	TGTGCCAGCAGCTTAAGGAATCTAGCTAACTATGGCTACACCTTC
TRBV4-3	.	TRBJ2-5	.	CASSQVNRETQYF	TGCGCCAGCAGCCAAGTTAACCGGGAGACCCAGTACTTC
TRBV6-2/TRBV6-3	.	TRBJ2-7	.	CASSFPGQRGSYEQYF	TGTGCCAGCAGTTTCCCCGGACAGCGGGGTTCCTACGAGCAGTACTTC
TRBV4-2	.	TRBJ2-7	.	CASSQDVFIGGEQYF	TGTGCCAGCAGCCAAGATGTGTTTATCGGTGGCGAGCAGTACTTC
TRBV13	.	TRBJ1-2	.	CASSEDVRVGYGYTF	TGTGCCAGCAGCGAAGACGTCAGGGTGGGGTATGGCTACACCTTC
TRBV5-6	.	TRBJ2-7	.	CASSFYRASYEQYF	TGTGCCAGCAGCTTTTACAGGGCGTCCTACGAGCAGTACTTC
TRBV7-9	.	TRBJ1-1	.	CASSLEQGNTEAFF	TGTGCCAGCAGCTTAGAACAGGGGAACACTGAAGCTTTCTTT
TRBV28	.	TRBJ1-2	.	CASSSFPPGGYGYTF	TGTGCCAGCAGTTCCTTCCCCCCTGGGGGGTACGGCTACACCTTC
TRBV4-3	once	TRBJ1-1	.	CASSQDQDRGTEAFF	TGCGCCAGCAGCCAAGATCAGGACCGGGGCACTGAAGCTTTCTTT
TRBV25-1	.	TRBJ2-7	TRBD1	CASTGQGPYEQYF	TGTGCCAGCACGGGACAGGGACCTTACGAGCAGTACTTC
TRBV30	.	TRBJ1-1	TRBD1	CAWTLGQATWAEAFF	TGTGCCTGGACCCTAGGACAGGCGACTTGGGCTGAAGCTTTCTTT
TRBV4-3	once	TRBJ2-2	TRBD1	CASSPWTGEGGELFF	TGCGCCAGCAGCCCCTGGACAGGGGAGGGTGGGGAGCTGTTTTTT
TRBV14	.	TRBJ2-3	TRBD2	CASSQGLAGVVDTQYF	TGTGCCAGCAGCCAAGGACTAGCGGGAGTGGTAGATACGCAGTATTTT
TRBV10-1	.	TRBJ2-1	TRBD2	CASSESGLAYNEQFF	TGCGCCAGCAGTGAGTCTGGACTAGCCTACAATGAGCAGTTCTTC
TRBV30	.	TRBJ2-2	TRBD1	CAWRNSKQGDTGELFF	TGTGCCTGGCGAAATTCCAAACAGGGGGATACCGGGGAGCTGTTTTTT
TRBV7-2	.	TRBJ2-7	TRBD1	CASRRGTGGYEQYF	TGTGCCAGCAGGAGGGGAACAGGGGGCTACGAGCAGTACTTC
TRBV7-2	.	TRBJ2-1	TRBD2	CASTLGGRTYNEQFF	TGTGCCAGCACCCTGGGAGGGAGGACCTACAATGAGCAGTTCTTC
TRBV9	.	TRBJ2-2	TRBD2	CASSVGASGNTGELFF	TGTGCCAGCAGCGTAGGGGCTAGCGGGAACACCGGGGAGCTGTTTTTT
TRBV28	.	TRBJ1-4	TRBD1	CASSLGTEGKTNEKLFF	TGTGCCAGCAGCCTCGGGACAGAGGGCAAGACTAATGAAAAACTGTTTTTT
TRBV7-2	.	TRBJ1-5	.	CASSLVWSGPQHF	TGTGCCAGCAGCTTAGTTTGGTCGGGGCCCCAGCATTTT
TRBV10-3	.	TRBJ2-3	.	CAIRDRYADTQYF	TGTGCCATCAGGGACAGATACGCAGATACGCAGTATTTT
TRBV5-6	.	TRBJ1-2	.	CASSMLGLYYGYTF	TGTGCCAGCTCAATGTTAGGACTTTACTATGGCTACACCTTC
TRBV28	.	TRBJ2-7	TRBD2	CASSLGGGTSGTYEQYF	TGTGCCAGCAGTTTAGGAGGTGGGACTAGCGGGACCTACGAGCAGTACTTC